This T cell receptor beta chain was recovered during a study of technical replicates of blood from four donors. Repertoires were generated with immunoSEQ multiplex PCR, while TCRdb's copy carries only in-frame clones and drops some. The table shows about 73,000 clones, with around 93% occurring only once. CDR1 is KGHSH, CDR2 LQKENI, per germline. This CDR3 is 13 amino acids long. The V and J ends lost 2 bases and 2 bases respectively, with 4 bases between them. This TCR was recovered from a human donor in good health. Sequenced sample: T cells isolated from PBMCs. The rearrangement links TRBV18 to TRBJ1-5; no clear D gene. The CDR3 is CASSPTGNQPQHF. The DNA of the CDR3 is TGTGCCAGCTCACCAACAGGCAATCAGCCCCAGCATTTT.